Listed here is a single T cell receptor (beta chain). Germline V CDR1 and CDR2: DFQATT, SNEGSKA (reference sequence). This CDR3 is built from 15 residues. These data are taken from a study of monozygotic twins with inflammatory bowel disease. TCRdb reprocessed the 5' RACE reads and keeps a single row for each CDR3 protein, giving no DNA. This sample's table reports some 150,000 distinct CDR3 sequences. The material sequenced was blood. The J gene is TRBJ1-2, the V gene TRBV20-1; the TRBD1 assignment by TCRdb is unverifiable without DNA. This clonotype originated in a human donor with ulcerative colitis or Crohn's disease, or a healthy co-twin of an affected twin (not recorded which). CDR3 amino acids: CSARVPGRGPLGYTF.